This T cell receptor (beta chain) was recorded in a study of blood T cell repertoires in COVID-19. Overall study: Specimens from acute and convalescent COVID-19 originated in the United States, Italy and Spain.

CDR1 is SGHNT and CDR2 is YENEEA in the germline V gene. V was cut by 4 bases and J by 2 bases, with 5 bases left in between. The CDR3 contains 13 residues. The study recruited people aged 18 to 89 years across more than 20 US areas. Participants reported their clinical history, and cohort assignment relied on those reports. In the original workflow: Reference gene primer amplification yielded estimated nucleated cell counts. The repertoire was sequenced with immunoSEQ multiplex PCR; TCRdb's copy has only in-frame clones and lacks some. The DNA gave D and trimming, while V, J and clone size come from that table. The sample lists 200,000 to 250,000 clones; roughly 86% were seen once.

The material sequenced was PBMCs or T cells enriched from blood (not recorded which). The chain combines TRBV11-3 with TRBJ2-2, with unresolved D. The receptor was derived from a man between 18 and 35 years old with acute COVID-19. Written as DNA, the CDR3 is TGTGCCAGCAGCTCCCCTAACACCGGGGAGCTGTTTTTT. As protein: CASSSPNTGELFF.